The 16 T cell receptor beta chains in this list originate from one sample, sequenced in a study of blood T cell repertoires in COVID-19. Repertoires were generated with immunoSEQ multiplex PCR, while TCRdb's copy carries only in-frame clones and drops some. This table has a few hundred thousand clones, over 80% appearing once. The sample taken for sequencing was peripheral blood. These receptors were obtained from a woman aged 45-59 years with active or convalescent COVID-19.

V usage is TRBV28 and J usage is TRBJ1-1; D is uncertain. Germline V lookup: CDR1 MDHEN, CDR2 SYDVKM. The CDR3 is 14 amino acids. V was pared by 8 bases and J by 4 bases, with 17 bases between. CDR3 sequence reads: CASAVSDMGTEAFF. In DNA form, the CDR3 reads TGTGCCAGCGCAGTTTCAGACATGGGCACTGAAGCTTTCTTT.

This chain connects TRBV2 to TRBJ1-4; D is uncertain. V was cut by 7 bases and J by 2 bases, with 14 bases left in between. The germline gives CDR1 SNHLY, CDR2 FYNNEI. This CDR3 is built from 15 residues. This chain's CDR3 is CASIEARGTNEKLFF. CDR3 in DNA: TGTGCCAGCATAGAAGCTCGGGGTACTAATGAAAAACTGTTTTTT.

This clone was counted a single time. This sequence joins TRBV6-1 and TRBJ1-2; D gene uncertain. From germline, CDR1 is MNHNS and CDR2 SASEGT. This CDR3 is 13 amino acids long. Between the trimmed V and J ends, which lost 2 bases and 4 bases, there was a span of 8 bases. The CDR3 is CASSENGVYGYTF. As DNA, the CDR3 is TGTGCCAGCAGTGAAAACGGTGTCTATGGCTACACCTTC.

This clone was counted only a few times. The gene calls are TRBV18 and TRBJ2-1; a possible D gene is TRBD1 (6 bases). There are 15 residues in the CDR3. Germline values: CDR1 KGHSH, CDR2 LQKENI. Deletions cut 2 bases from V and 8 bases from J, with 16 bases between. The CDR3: CASSPWSSRGHEQFF. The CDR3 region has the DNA TGTGCCAGCTCACCATGGTCCTCCAGGGGACATGAGCAGTTCTTC. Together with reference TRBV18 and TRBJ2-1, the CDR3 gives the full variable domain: NAGVMQNPRHLVRRRGQEARLRCSPMKGHSHVYWYRQLPEEGLKFMVYLQKENIIDESGMPKERFSAEFPKEGPSILRIQQVVRGDSAAYFCASSPWSSRGHEQFFGPGTRLTVL.

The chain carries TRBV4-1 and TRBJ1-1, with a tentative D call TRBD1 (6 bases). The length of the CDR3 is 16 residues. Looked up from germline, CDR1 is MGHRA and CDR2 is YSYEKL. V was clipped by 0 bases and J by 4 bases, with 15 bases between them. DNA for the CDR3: TGCGCCAGCAGCCAAGATCCCGGCAGGGGTAGCACTGAAGCTTTCTTT. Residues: CASSQDPGRGSTEAFF.

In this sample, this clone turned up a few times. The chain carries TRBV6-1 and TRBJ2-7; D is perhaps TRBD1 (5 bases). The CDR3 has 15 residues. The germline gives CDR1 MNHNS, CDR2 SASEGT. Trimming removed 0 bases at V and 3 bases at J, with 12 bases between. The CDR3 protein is CASSEAMGPYYEQYF. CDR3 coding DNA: TGTGCCAGCAGTGAAGCGATGGGGCCCTACTACGAGCAGTACTTC.

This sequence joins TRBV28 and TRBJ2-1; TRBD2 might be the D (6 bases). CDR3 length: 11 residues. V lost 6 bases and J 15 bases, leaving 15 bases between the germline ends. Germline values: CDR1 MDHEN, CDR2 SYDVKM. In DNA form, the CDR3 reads TGTGCCAGCAGCCTGACTAGGCGGTGGTTCTTC. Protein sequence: CASSLTRRWFF.

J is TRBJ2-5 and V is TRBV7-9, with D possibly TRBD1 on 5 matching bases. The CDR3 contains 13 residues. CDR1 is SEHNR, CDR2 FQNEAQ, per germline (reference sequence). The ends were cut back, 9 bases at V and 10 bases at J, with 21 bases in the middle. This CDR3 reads CASTSRGSPYQYF. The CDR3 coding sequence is TGTGCCAGTACGAGTAGGGGCTCCCCTTACCAGTACTTC.

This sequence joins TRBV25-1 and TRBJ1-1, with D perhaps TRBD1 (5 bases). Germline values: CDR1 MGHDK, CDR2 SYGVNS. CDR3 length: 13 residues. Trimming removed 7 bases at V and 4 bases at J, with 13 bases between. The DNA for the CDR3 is TGTGCCAGCACTAAGGGGATGGGCACTGAAGCTTTCTTT. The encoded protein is CASTKGMGTEAFF.

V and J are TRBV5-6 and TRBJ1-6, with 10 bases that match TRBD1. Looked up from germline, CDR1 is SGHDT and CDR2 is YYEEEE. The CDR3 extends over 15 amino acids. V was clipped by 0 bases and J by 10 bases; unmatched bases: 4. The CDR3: CASSLVTGGGSPLHF. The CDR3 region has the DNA TGTGCCAGCAGCTTGGTGACAGGGGGCGGGTCACCCCTCCACTTT.

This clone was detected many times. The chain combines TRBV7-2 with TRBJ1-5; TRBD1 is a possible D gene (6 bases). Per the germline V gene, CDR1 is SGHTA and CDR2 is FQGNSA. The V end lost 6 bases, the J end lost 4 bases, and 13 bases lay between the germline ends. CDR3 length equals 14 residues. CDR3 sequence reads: CASSLKGGNQPQHF. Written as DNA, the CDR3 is TGTGCCAGCAGTTTGAAAGGGGGAAATCAGCCCCAGCATTTT.

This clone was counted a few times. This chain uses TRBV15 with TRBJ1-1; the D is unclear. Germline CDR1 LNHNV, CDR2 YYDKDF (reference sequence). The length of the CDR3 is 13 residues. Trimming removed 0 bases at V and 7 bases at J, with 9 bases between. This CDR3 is CATSRDSTDEAFF. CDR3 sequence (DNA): TGTGCCACCAGCAGAGATAGTACAGATGAAGCTTTCTTT.

In DNA form, the CDR3 reads TGTGCCAGTGGATCGGGAGCCACTAACTATGGCTACACCTTC. It codes for CASGSGATNYGYTF. V and J are TRBV5-4 and TRBJ1-2, with D unresolved. The V gene lost 8 bases and the J gene lost 0 bases, with 14 bases spanning the gap. Germline V CDR1 and CDR2: SGHNT, YYREEE (reference sequence). There are 14 residues in the CDR3. The whole variable domain, filled in from reference TRBV5-4 and TRBJ1-2, reads ETGVTQSPTHLIKTRGQQVTLRCSSQSGHNTVSWYQQALGQGPQFIFQYYREEENGRGNFPPRFSGLQFPNYSSELNVNALELDDSALYLCASGSGATNYGYTFGSGTRLTVV.

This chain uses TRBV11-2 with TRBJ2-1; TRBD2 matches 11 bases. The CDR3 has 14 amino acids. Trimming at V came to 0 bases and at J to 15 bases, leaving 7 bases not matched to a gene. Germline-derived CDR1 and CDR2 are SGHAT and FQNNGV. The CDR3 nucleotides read TGTGCCAGCAGCTTAGATTTAGCGGGAGGGTATCCGTTCTTC. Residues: CASSLDLAGGYPFF.

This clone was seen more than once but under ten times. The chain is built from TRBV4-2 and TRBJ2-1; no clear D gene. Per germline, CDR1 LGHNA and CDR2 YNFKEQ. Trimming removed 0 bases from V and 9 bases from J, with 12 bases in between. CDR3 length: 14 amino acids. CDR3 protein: CASSQDTASFEQFF. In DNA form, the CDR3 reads TGTGCCAGCAGCCAAGATACGGCTAGTTTTGAGCAGTTCTTC.

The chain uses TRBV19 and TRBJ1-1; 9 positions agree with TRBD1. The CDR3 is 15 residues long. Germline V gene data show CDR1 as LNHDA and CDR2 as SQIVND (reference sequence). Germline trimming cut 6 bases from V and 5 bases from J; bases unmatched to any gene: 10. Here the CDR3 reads CASSLSGTGRTEAFF. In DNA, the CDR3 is TGTGCCAGTAGCCTAAGCGGGACAGGGAGGACTGAAGCTTTCTTT.